The clone carrying this T cell receptor (beta chain) was seen repeatedly, ten times or more. The CDR3 is 13 residues long. Germline assignment: CDR1 SQVTM and CDR2 ANQGSEA. Deletions cut 4 bases from V and 0 bases from J, with 10 bases between. This sample is drawn from a study of Graves' ophthalmopathy and Graves' hyperthyroidism. RNA transcripts yielded amplified TCR beta CDR3 regions. Investigators did first-round RT-PCR with HTBI primers, then second-round multiplex PCR. TCRdb fed the multiplex PCR reads into MiXCR, producing one record per CDR3 protein. The data contain some 1.1 million distinct CDR3 sequences, 35% to 40% of them singletons.

Sequenced sample: peripheral blood or thyroid tissue (not recorded which). This receptor was taken from an adult man with Graves' hyperthyroidism. V is TRBV29-1 and J is TRBJ2-7; the D is unclear. CDR3 sequence (DNA): TGCAGCGTTGTGCCGTGGGGCTCCTACGAGCAGTACTTC. Translation gives CSVVPWGSYEQYF.